This TCR beta chain was sequenced in a study of T cells in Graves' hyperthyroidism and ophthalmopathy. What was amplified from RNA transcripts were TCR beta CDR3 regions. First-round RT-PCR with HTBI primers amplified the TCR CDR3 region. Each CDR3 protein gets one entry after TCRdb re-called the multiplex PCR reads with MiXCR. The table lists about 400,000 distinct CDR3 sequences, 15% to 18% of them singletons. This clonotype was detected many times. The antigen is not known. No ophthalmopathy progression within 18 months constituted stable Graves' hyperthyroidism. Patients were excluded for uncontrolled infection, other autoimmune disease, pregnancy or lactation. General observations from the study: In validation, the model predicted ophthalmopathy. These predictions came a median roughly 7.1 months before onset. Blood also held most thyroid clonotypes expanded beyond 0.001.

V was pared by 0 bases and J by 1 base, with 7 bases between. The CDR3 runs 15 residues. The germline CDR1 and CDR2 sequences are LGHDT and YNNKEL (reference sequence). The J gene is TRBJ1-5, the V gene TRBV3-1; no firm D call. The TCR comes from a woman aged 18 to 35 with Graves' hyperthyroidism. The specimen was blood. The CDR3 nucleotides read TGTGCCAGCAGCCAAGATCTGGAAAGCAATCAGCCCCAGCATTTT. Translation gives CASSQDLESNQPQHF.